This T cell receptor beta chain is drawn from a study of T cells in Graves' hyperthyroidism and ophthalmopathy. Notes on the study in general: Most thyroid clonotypes with frequency above 0.001 were detected in blood.

Regions amplified from RNA transcripts were the TCR beta CDR3 regions. TCR CDR3 underwent first-round RT-PCR with the HTBI primer set. TCRdb ran MiXCR on the multiplex PCR reads and lists one entry per CDR3 protein. Here the sample spans more than 550,000 distinct CDR3 sequences, about 18% being singletons. CDR1 is LNHDA, CDR2 SQIVND, per germline (reference sequence). The CDR3 runs 15 residues. After removal of 5 bases from V and 6 bases from J, the junction contained 8 bases not matched to a gene. As regards this clonotype: No antigen is known for it.

Thyroid ultrasound and orbital computed tomography, with clinical symptoms and serum thyroxine and TRAb, informed diagnoses. PBMCs came from over 8.5 ml fresh peripheral blood. The TCR originated in a man aged 50-59 years with Graves' hyperthyroidism. V and J are TRBV19 and TRBJ1-5; 9 bases are a match to TRBD1. Sequenced material: blood. In DNA form, the CDR3 reads TGTGCCAGTAGTGTCGGGACAGGGCAAGGTCAGCCCCAGCATTTT. The encoded protein is CASSVGTGQGQPQHF.